This T cell receptor (beta chain) was captured in a study of blood T cell repertoires in COVID-19. Study summary: COVID-19 samples, acute and convalescent, were from the United States, Italy and Spain. Sources were T cells, B-cell-depleted T cells, or PBMCs; the material itself was cDNA or gDNA.

Per the authors' pipeline: Nucleated cell number was recorded as an estimate derived from reference gene primer amplification. Clones were sequenced by immunoSEQ multiplex PCR, and TCRdb holds only the in-frame ones, with some missing. V and J calls and clone size are those listed in that table; D and trimming were worked out from the DNA. The table shows 250,000 to 300,000 clones, with roughly nine tenths occurring only once. The specimen was peripheral blood. The sequence was collected from a man younger than 35 with active or convalescent COVID-19.

Written as DNA, the CDR3 is TGTGCCATCAGTGGTCCAGGGTTGAACACTGAAGCTTTCTTT. It translates to CAISGPGLNTEAFF. The chain couples TRBV10-3 to TRBJ1-1, with D possibly being TRBD1 (5 bases). Per germline, CDR1 ENHRY and CDR2 SYGVKD. Deletions cut 4 bases from V and 0 bases from J, with 9 bases between. The CDR3 loop spans 14 amino acids.